Each of the 27 T cell receptor beta chains below was sequenced from the same sample in a study of blood T cell repertoires in COVID-19. TCRdb keeps only in-frame clones here, not all; method: immunoSEQ multiplex PCR. The repertoire holds about 160,000 clones, with about four fifths as singletons. Sequencing used PBMCs or T cells enriched from blood (not recorded which). These receptors all come from a man aged 55 to 70 who had recovered from COVID-19.

The rearrangement uses TRBV7-9 and TRBJ2-1; D uncertain. Trimming stripped 3 bases from V and 2 bases from J, with 11 bases between. The germline V gene has CDR1 SEHNR and CDR2 FQNEAQ (reference sequence). The CDR3 has 15 residues. In DNA, the CDR3 is TGTGCCAGCAGCTTGGTAGCCGACGCCTACAATGAGCAGTTCTTC. Amino acid sequence: CASSLVADAYNEQFF.

The chain is built from TRBV6-5 and TRBJ2-1, with a possible D match to TRBD2 (6 bases). This CDR3 spans 14 amino acids. The V end lost 6 bases, the J end lost 5 bases, and 14 bases lay between the germline ends. The germline gives CDR1 MNHEY, CDR2 SVGAGI. The CDR3 nucleotides are TGTGCCAGCAGAGGCGGGACTCCGAACAATGAGCAGTTCTTC. It encodes CASRGGTPNNEQFF.

The chain recombines TRBV4-1 with TRBJ1-1; D remains ambiguous. The CDR3 spans 16 residues. Per germline, CDR1 MGHRA and CDR2 YSYEKL. V was trimmed by 2 bases and J by 3 bases, leaving 16 bases between them. For the CDR3, the DNA is TGCGCCAGCAGCCAACCCGACCGGGTCCAACACACTGAAGCTTTCTTT. This codes for CASSQPDRVQHTEAFF.

The chain joins TRBV9 to TRBJ2-7; D may be TRBD1 (5 bases). The CDR3 loop spans 16 amino acids. The ends were cut back, 0 bases at V and 0 bases at J, with 13 bases in the middle. The germline gives CDR1 SGDLS, CDR2 YYNGEE. The CDR3 here is CASSVDQGVSSYEQYF. CDR3 coding DNA: TGTGCCAGCAGCGTAGATCAGGGCGTCAGCTCCTACGAGCAGTACTTC.

The chain recombines TRBV5-4 with TRBJ1-2, with D possibly being TRBD1 (5 bases). V was shortened by 2 bases and J by 7 bases, with 9 bases between the two germline ends. Germline-derived CDR1 and CDR2 are SGHNT and YYREEE (reference sequence). This CDR3 has 12 amino acids. CDR3 DNA: TGTGCCAGCAGCTTAGGGGCACTTGGCTACACCTTC. It codes for CASSLGALGYTF.

The CDR3 DNA reads TGTGCCAGCAGCAAAGTATACGGCGGGGAAATCCCATTGGGGTTTAGCGGGGAGCTGTTTTTT. Translated: CASSKVYGGEIPLGFSGELFF. The chain joins TRBV21-1 to TRBJ2-2; the table's D call, TRBD2, has no DNA check behind it. TRBV21-1 is shown as a pseudogene. The CDR3 is 21 residues long.

This clone came up once. V gene TRBV27 combines with J gene TRBJ2-3, with 14 bases matching TRBD2. This CDR3 is 14 amino acids long. J was trimmed by 10 bases and V by 2 bases; bases with no gene match: 2. In germline, CDR1 is MNHEY, CDR2 SMNVEV (reference sequence). CDR3 sequence (DNA): TGTGCCAGCAGTTTAGGGACTAGCGGGGGTGCGCAGTATTTT. Protein sequence: CASSLGTSGGAQYF.

CDR3 bases: TGTGCCAGCAGCTTAAGTTCGACAGGGAGGAACACTGAAGCTTTCTTT. Protein sequence: CASSLSSTGRNTEAFF. V gene TRBV7-2 combines with J gene TRBJ1-1, with 7 bases that match TRBD1. CDR3 length: 16 residues. Germline CDR1 SGHTA, CDR2 FQGNSA. The trim removed 2 bases at V and 1 base at J, leaving 7 bases unmatched. Together with reference TRBV7-2 and TRBJ1-1, the CDR3 gives the full variable domain: GAGVSQSPSNKVTEKGKDVELRCDPISGHTALYWYRQSLGQGLEFLIYFQGNSAPDKSGLPSDRFSAERTGGSVSTLTIQRTQQEDSAVYLCASSLSSTGRNTEAFFGQGTRLTVV.

The V call is TRBV27, the J call TRBJ1-2; 12 bases are shared with TRBD1. There are 17 residues in the CDR3. Germline values: CDR1 MNHEY, CDR2 SMNVEV (reference sequence). V dropped 6 bases and J dropped 7; count of bases not matched to a gene: 15. DNA of the CDR3: TGTGCCAGCAGAAACCCCTCCGGGACAGGGGGCGCGGGTGGCTACACCTTC. It encodes CASRNPSGTGGAGGYTF.

The J gene is TRBJ1-2, the V gene TRBV5-4; D is unclear. Germline V CDR1 and CDR2: SGHNT, YYREEE (reference sequence). This CDR3 is 15 amino acids long. V gave up 0 bases and J gave up 0 bases, with 9 bases separating them. CDR3 sequence: CASSLVVATNYGYTF. Written as DNA, the CDR3 is TGTGCCAGCAGCTTGGTCGTGGCCACTAACTATGGCTACACCTTC.

V gene TRBV7-6 combines with J gene TRBJ1-4; TRBD1 agrees at 7 bases. The J segment lost 8 bases and the V segment lost 5 bases, leaving 5 bases of the junction unmatched. Germline assignment: CDR1 SGHVS and CDR2 FNYEAQ. CDR3 length: 13 amino acids. The CDR3 DNA reads TGTGCCAGCAGCCAGGGACAGAGGGAAAAACTGTTTTTT. Amino acid sequence: CASSQGQREKLFF.

The chain joins TRBV6-5 to TRBJ1-1, with no clear D. Germline V gives CDR1 MNHEY, CDR2 SVGAGI. V was trimmed by 8 bases and J by 5 bases, leaving 15 bases between them. There are 13 residues in the CDR3. CDR3 in amino acids: CASGPGVATEAFF. The CDR3 nucleotides are TGTGCCAGCGGGCCCGGGGTCGCAACTGAAGCTTTCTTT.

V and J are TRBV18 and TRBJ2-7; a weak D match, TRBD1 (5 bases). V lost 5 bases to trimming and J lost 6 bases, with 17 bases between them. The V gene's germline CDR1 is KGHSH and CDR2 LQKENI. The CDR3 totals 14 residues. This chain's CDR3 is CASSGAQSSAEQYF. The CDR3, as DNA: TGTGCCAGCTCAGGGGCACAGTCCTCGGCCGAGCAGTACTTC.

The V and J genes are TRBV5-1 and TRBJ2-5; TRBD1 agrees at 10 bases. With 4 bases clipped from V and 1 base from J, the junction kept 4 bases outside the gene matches. Germline assignment: CDR1 SGHRS and CDR2 YFSETQ. The CDR3 covers 15 residues. CDR3 sequence: CASSLGQGPQETQYF. In DNA form, the CDR3 reads TGCGCCAGCAGCCTGGGACAGGGGCCCCAAGAGACCCAGTACTTC.

V gene TRBV19 combines with J gene TRBJ2-7; TRBD2 aligns across 7 bases. Germline V lookup: CDR1 LNHDA, CDR2 SQIVND (reference sequence). The CDR3 runs 13 residues. V lost 3 bases, J lost 5 bases, and 4 bases stayed unmatched. The CDR3 loop is CASSMGGRDEQYF. The CDR3 nucleotides read TGTGCCAGTAGTATGGGAGGGCGGGACGAGCAGTACTTC. Using reference TRBV19 and TRBJ2-7 for the parts outside the CDR3, the full variable domain is DGGITQSPKYLFRKEGQNVTLSCEQNLNHDAMYWYRQDPGQGLRLIYYSQIVNDFQKGDIAEGYSVSREKKESFPLTVTSAQKNPTAFYLCASSMGGRDEQYFGPGTRLTVT.

The chain is built from TRBV5-1 and TRBJ2-7; 13 nucleotides match TRBD2. The CDR3 covers 15 residues. Germline CDR1 reads SGHRS; CDR2 reads YFSETQ. V lost 4 bases, J lost 4 bases, and 5 bases stayed unmatched. The DNA for the CDR3 is TGCGCCAGCAGCCCCGGGACTAGCGGGAATTACGAGCAGTACTTC. It encodes CASSPGTSGNYEQYF.

This chain links TRBV28 with TRBJ2-5; 10 nucleotides match TRBD2. Unmatched junction bases numbered 6, after V lost 4 bases and J lost 4 bases. The germline gives CDR1 MDHEN, CDR2 SYDVKM. The CDR3 is made up of 15 amino acids. CDR3 in amino acids: CASSSSLAGPETQYF. CDR3 sequence (DNA): TGTGCCAGCAGTTCCTCACTAGCGGGACCAGAGACCCAGTACTTC.

The chain uses TRBV14 and TRBJ2-5; D gene ambiguous. Trimming shortened V by 0 bases and J by 0 bases, and 8 bases separated the two germline ends. Germline loops: CDR1 SGHDN, CDR2 FVKESK. The CDR3 runs to 15 residues. The CDR3, as DNA: TGTGCCAGCAGCCAAGATCGGTCTTACCAAGAGACCCAGTACTTC. Encoded protein: CASSQDRSYQETQYF.

The V and J genes are TRBV10-3 and TRBJ2-1; 14 bases are a match to TRBD2. V lost 3 bases, J lost 13 bases, and 11 bases stayed unmatched. Germline lookup yields CDR1 ENHRY and CDR2 SYGVKD. CDR3 size: 16 residues. In DNA form, the CDR3 reads TGTGCCATCAGTGACCCCGGGACTAGCGGGAGTATCTCACAGTTCTTC. Amino acid sequence: CAISDPGTSGSISQFF.

The chain carries TRBV28 and TRBJ1-6; the match to TRBD1 covers 7 bases. CDR1 MDHEN and CDR2 SYDVKM come from the germline V gene. The J segment lost 4 bases and the V segment lost 6 bases, leaving 3 bases of the junction unmatched. The CDR3 consists of 14 residues. The CDR3 sequence: CASRLTGYNSPLHF. Written as DNA, the CDR3 is TGTGCCAGCAGACTGACAGGGTATAATTCACCCCTCCACTTT.

This chain joins TRBV2 and TRBJ2-1, with 8 nucleotides matching TRBD1. V lost 6 bases, J lost 4 bases, and 11 bases stayed unmatched. Germline CDR1 and CDR2: SNHLY and FYNNEI. CDR3 length: 16 residues. The CDR3 DNA is TGTGCCAGCAGGGAGGCCTCCGGGACAGGTTACAATGAGCAGTTCTTC. This encodes CASREASGTGYNEQFF.

The V gene is TRBV5-1, the J gene TRBJ1-1; 9 nucleotides match TRBD1. Germline V gene lookup returns CDR1 SGHRS and CDR2 YFSETQ. CDR3 length equals 15 residues. Trimming at V came to 2 bases and at J to 4 bases, leaving 6 bases not matched to a gene. CDR3 nucleotide sequence: TGCGCCAGCAGCTTTACACAGGGGGCAATCACTGAAGCTTTCTTT. Translation gives CASSFTQGAITEAFF.

This clone appeared a few times. The chain combines TRBV25-1 with TRBJ2-2; no clear D gene. Germline CDR1 and CDR2: MGHDK and SYGVNS. V lost 0 bases and J lost 3, with 5 bases in between. The CDR3 is made up of 14 amino acids. CDR3 protein: CASSEYTDTGELFF. The CDR3 coding sequence is TGTGCCAGCAGTGAATACACGGACACCGGGGAGCTGTTTTTT.

This clone was detected once. The chain has TRBV18 and TRBJ1-5; 8 positions match TRBD1. The CDR3 totals 19 residues. Germline CDR1 is KGHSH and CDR2 is LQKENI. After removal of 3 bases from V and 0 bases from J, the junction contained 13 bases not matched to a gene. The CDR3 bases are TGTGCCAGCTCACCCCAGGGGGCTCGATATGATGGTAGCAATCAGCCCCAGCATTTT. It is translated as CASSPQGARYDGSNQPQHF.

As regards this clone: In the same sample, other DNA sequences code for this CDR3. The chain employs TRBV19 and TRBJ2-1, with 9 nucleotides matching TRBD2. Trimming at V came to 3 bases and at J to 0 bases, leaving 0 bases not matched to a gene. From germline, CDR1 is LNHDA and CDR2 SQIVND (reference sequence). The CDR3 has 15 residues. The CDR3: CASSISGSSYNEQFF. The DNA for the CDR3 is TGTGCCAGTAGTATTAGCGGGAGCTCCTACAATGAGCAGTTCTTC.

CDR3 protein: CASSLGLAGEGYYNEKLFF. The CDR3 region has the DNA TGCGCCAGCAGCTTGGGCCTCGCTGGGGAGGGATATTATAATGAAAAACTGTTTTTT. The chain carries TRBV5-1 and TRBJ1-4; D call uncertain. CDR3 length: 19 residues. Between the trimmed V and J ends, which lost 0 bases and 4 bases, there was a span of 22 bases. Germline loops: CDR1 SGHRS, CDR2 YFSETQ.

This clone was observed a handful of times. V gene TRBV20-1 combines with J gene TRBJ2-1, with a weak D call TRBD2 (5 bases). V lost 3 bases and J lost 8, with 20 bases in between. Germline CDR1 DFQATT, CDR2 SNEGSKA (reference sequence). The length of the CDR3 is 15 residues. The chain's CDR3 is CSASLDFASWDEQFF. In DNA form, the CDR3 reads TGCAGTGCTAGTTTGGACTTCGCCTCGTGGGATGAGCAGTTCTTC.